This TCR beta chain came from a study of T cell responses to AZD1222 COVID-19 vaccine. The germline V gene encodes CDR1 LNHDA and CDR2 SQIVND (reference sequence). Trimming took off 11 bases at V and 4 bases at J, with 12 bases between the two ends. The CDR3 consists of 12 residues. The table came from immunoSEQ multiplex PCR; TCRdb's copy has only in-frame clones and leaves some out. Here the sample spans 90,000 to 150,000 clones, roughly 86% being singletons. The gene calls are TRBV19 and TRBJ1-5; D gene uncertain. The starting material was peripheral blood, obtained on day 0 of AZD1222 vaccination. The sequence was collected from an adult in good health. CDR3 sequence reads: CAGSGVNQPQHF. DNA for the CDR3: TGTGCCGGGTCCGGAGTGAATCAGCCCCAGCATTTT.